This TCR beta chain emerged from a study of response to subunit inactivated influenza vaccine. Study conclusions and caveats: The authors suggested that every seasonal influenza vaccination recruits few new T cells.

In its sample, this clonotype was seen many times. Its antigen is still unknown. This CDR3 comprises 16 residues. Germline CDR1 SGHRS, CDR2 YFSETQ. The V segment lost 3 bases and the J segment 4 bases; nucleotides outside the gene matches: 2. TCRdb reprocessed the RT-PCR reads via MiXCR and lists one record per CDR3 protein. The data show hundreds of thousands of distinct CDR3 sequences, less than 20% seen once. The sequencing used PBMCs from blood, collected 11 to 12 days after vaccination. This receptor was taken from a man over 45 who received an inactivated influenza vaccine. V usage is TRBV5-1 and J usage is TRBJ2-3, with 16 bases identical to TRBD2. The CDR3 spells CASSSGTSGGADTQYF. Written as DNA, the CDR3 is TGCGCCAGCAGCTCCGGGACTAGCGGGGGGGCAGATACGCAGTATTTT.